These 29 T cell receptor beta chains originate from one sample sequenced in a study of T cells in Graves' hyperthyroidism and ophthalmopathy (dated by TCRdb to the late 2010s). Library preparation was by multiplex PCR. These reads were obtained on an Illumina HiSeq 2000. The TCR beta CDR3 regions were amplified from RNA transcripts. For the first round of RT-PCR on the TCR CDR3, the HTBI primer set was used together with the Qiagen OneStep RT-PCR kit. TCRdb reanalyzed the raw reads on its own, using fastp at Q25 for trimming and MiXCR for clone calling, and kept in-frame beta chains. For every CDR3 protein sequence, its rows merge into one entry that carries the most common genes and DNA. In this sample the table shows about 580,000 distinct CDR3 sequences, 46% of which occur a single time. Approximately 7.5% of the sample goes to the ten largest clones. The sequenced sample consisted of peripheral blood or thyroid tissue (not recorded which). The receptor set was obtained from a young woman with Graves' hyperthyroidism.

V usage is TRBV29-1 and J usage is TRBJ1-1, with D possibly TRBD1 on 6 matching bases. V lost 8 bases, J lost 4 bases, and 17 bases lay in between. CDR3 length: 13 residues. Germline values: CDR1 SQVTM, CDR2 ANQGSEA. The CDR3 is CSLGGPEGTEAFF. CDR3 nucleotides: TGCAGCCTTGGGGGGCCAGAGGGCACTGAAGCTTTCTTT.

This clonotype was seen ten or more times. The V gene is TRBV20-1, the J gene TRBJ1-1, with 7 bases lining up with TRBD1. This CDR3 contains 14 residues. Germline V gene lookup returns CDR1 DFQATT and CDR2 SNEGSKA (reference sequence). J lost 0 bases, V lost 8 bases, and 9 bases had no gene match. CDR3 DNA: TGCAGTAAGAACAGGGGAGCCATGAACACTGAAGCTTTCTTT. It is translated as CSKNRGAMNTEAFF.

This clonotype was found many times. V gene TRBV7-9 combines with J gene TRBJ2-2; 12 nucleotides align to TRBD2. V lost 5 bases, J lost 1 base, and 8 bases stayed unmatched. The CDR3 totals 18 residues. Germline CDR1 is SEHNR and CDR2 is FQNEAQ (reference sequence). The CDR3 loop is CASSLTGLAGKNTGELFF. The CDR3 region has the DNA TGTGCCAGCAGCCTTACAGGACTAGCGGGAAAGAACACCGGGGAGCTGTTTTTT.

This chain connects TRBV20-1 to TRBJ1-5; D might be TRBD1 (5 bases). V gave up 2 bases and J gave up 7 bases, with 21 bases separating them. CDR1 DFQATT and CDR2 SNEGSKA come from the germline V gene (reference sequence). This CDR3 is built from 16 residues. CDR3 in amino acids: CSARLAGDTGDQPQHF. CDR3 bases: TGCAGTGCTAGACTAGCGGGAGACACCGGGGACCAGCCCCAGCATTTT.

A word on this clonotype: At one end the junction does not follow the germline gene, possibly because of a read error. This chain uses TRBV7-7 with TRBJ2-5; tentatively, D is TRBD1 (5 bases). Germline V CDR1 and CDR2: SSHAT, FNYEAQ (reference sequence). The CDR3 is made up of 14 amino acids. Written as DNA, the CDR3 is TGTGCTAGCAGCCCCGGGCAAGGGGTAAAGACCCAGTACTTC. Translated, it gives CASSPGQGVKTQYF. Full variable domain (missing parts from reference TRBV7-7 and TRBJ2-5): GAGVSQSPRYKVTKRGQDVTLRCDPISSHATLYWYQQALGQGPEFLTYFNYEAQPDKSGLPSDRFSAERPEGSISTLTIQRTEQRDSAMYRCASSPGQGVKTQYFGPGTRLLVL.

A remark on this clonotype: A much larger clone lies one base from this, so it may be a read error. No conserved phenylalanine or tryptophan ends this CDR3, so it is likely a read error. This chain joins TRBV11-2 and TRBJ2-7; no definite D call. CDR3 length: 13 residues. V was pared by 6 bases and J by 1 base, with 10 bases between. Germline CDR1 reads SGHAT; CDR2 reads FQNNGV. CDR3 region: CASRSGPSYEQYL. The DNA of the CDR3 is TGTGCCAGCAGATCCGGGCCTTCCTACGAGCAGTACCTC.

Notes on this clonotype: Without the conserved terminal phenylalanine or tryptophan, this CDR3 likely stems from a read error. Because the CDR3's place on the DNA is in doubt, the DNA is left out and the CDR3 is given as listed by TCRdb. This chain uses TRBV7-2 with TRBJ2-2. Inclusive of both ends, the CDR3 amounts to 15 amino acids. CDR1 and CDR2 from the germline V gene are SGHTA and FQGNSA. The CDR3 loop reads CASSLGQDEHRGAVV.

This clonotype has more than one count but fewer than ten. The chain carries TRBV10-3 and TRBJ1-4, with 7 bases aligning to TRBD1. The CDR3 is 14 residues long. V gave up 2 bases and J gave up 4 bases; unmatched junction bases: 1. Germline CDR1 ENHRY, CDR2 SYGVKD. CDR3 loop: CAISEDRDNEKLFF. The CDR3 DNA reads TGTGCCATCAGTGAGGACAGGGATAATGAAAAACTGTTTTTT.

The CDR3 is CASSPAKGGETQYF. CDR3 DNA: TGTGCCAGCAGCCCCGCGAAGGGTGGGGAGACCCAGTACTTC. The chain has TRBV7-8 and TRBJ2-5; no firm D call. The germline V gene encodes CDR1 SGHVS and CDR2 FQNEAQ. Trimming took off 5 bases at V and 5 bases at J, with 15 bases between the two ends. The CDR3 is made up of 14 amino acids.

The V call is TRBV5-1, the J call TRBJ1-3; no clear D. The V and J ends lost 4 bases and 2 bases respectively, with 13 bases between them. Germline assignment: CDR1 SGHRS and CDR2 YFSETQ. The CDR3 is made up of 15 amino acids. CDR3 coding DNA: TGCGCCAGCAGCCCCACCGGTCCGGCTGGAAACACCATATATTTT. Translated: CASSPTGPAGNTIYF. The full variable domain, completed using reference TRBV5-1 and TRBJ1-3, is KAGVTQTPRYLIKTRGQQVTLSCSPISGHRSVSWYQQTPGQGLQFLFEYFSETQRNKGNFPGRFSGRQFSNSRSEMNVSTLELGDSALYLCASSPTGPAGNTIYFGEGSWLTVV.

The chain uses TRBV19 and TRBJ2-2; tentatively, D is TRBD1 (6 bases). The CDR3 totals 14 residues. Trimming took off 4 bases at V and 6 bases at J, with 12 bases between the two ends. From germline, CDR1 is LNHDA and CDR2 SQIVND (reference sequence). The CDR3 region is CASSTTQGAGELFF. The DNA for the CDR3 is TGTGCCAGTAGTACAACACAGGGAGCCGGGGAGCTGTTTTTT.

Ten or more counts support this clonotype. V usage is TRBV20-1 and J usage is TRBJ2-2; 16 bases match TRBD2. The V gene's germline CDR1 is DFQATT and CDR2 SNEGSKA (reference sequence). This CDR3 has 15 amino acids. V was clipped by 7 bases and J by 5 bases; unmatched bases: 4. CDR3 sequence (DNA): TGCAGTGTTGGGACTAGCGGGAGGGCGACCGGGGAGCTGTTTTTT. This encodes CSVGTSGRATGELFF.

A few counts support this clonotype. The chain links TRBV5-6 to TRBJ2-7, with a tentative D call TRBD2 (5 bases). Looked up from germline, CDR1 is SGHDT and CDR2 is YYEEEE. The CDR3 sequence is 16 residues long. Trimming stripped 6 bases from V and 2 bases from J, with 21 bases between. The CDR3 loop is CASTQRTLGKTYEQYF. The DNA of the CDR3 is TGTGCCAGCACTCAACGGACCCTCGGGAAAACCTACGAGCAGTACTTC.

This clonotype appeared once. The genes are TRBV29-1 and TRBJ1-2, with D uncertain. Germline V gives CDR1 SQVTM, CDR2 ANQGSEA. The V and J ends lost 8 bases and 4 bases respectively, with 8 bases between them. CDR3 length equals 10 residues. The CDR3 protein is CSNGGYGYTF. The DNA of the CDR3 is TGCAGCAATGGAGGCTATGGCTACACCTTC.

As to this clonotype: A much larger clone is a single base away; this may be a read error. The chain is built from TRBV5-1 and TRBJ1-4; D is unclear. This CDR3 comprises 16 residues. The V end lost 6 bases, the J end lost 8 bases, and 23 bases lay between the germline ends. Germline values: CDR1 SGHRS, CDR2 YFSETQ. The CDR3 nucleotides are TGCGCCAGCATGTTAGGGTCTCGGGAAGGAAGCGAAAAACTGTTTTTT. Protein product: CASMLGSREGSEKLFF.

The V gene is TRBV7-4, the J gene TRBJ2-5, with D possibly matching TRBD1 (7 bases). V was clipped by 0 bases and J by 10 bases, with 24 bases between them. The V gene's germline CDR1 is SGHVT and CDR2 SQSDAQ. This CDR3 has 17 residues. The CDR3 coding sequence is TGTGCCAGCAGCTTAGCGGACTACCCGGCAGGGGGTTGGGACCAGTACTTC. Translated, it gives CASSLADYPAGGWDQYF.

Of note for this clonotype: A much larger clone lies one base from this, so it may be a read error. The chain has TRBV20-1 and TRBJ2-7, with a weak D call TRBD2 (5 bases). The length of the CDR3 is 14 residues. Germline V gives CDR1 DFQATT, CDR2 SNEGSKA (reference sequence). Trimming took 0 bases from V and 2 from J, leaving 11 bases between them. CDR3 nucleotide sequence: TGCAGTGCTAGAGATCCCGGGAAGGCCTACGAGCAGTACTTC. Amino acids: CSARDPGKAYEQYF.

This clonotype was picked up many times. The V and J genes are TRBV4-3 and TRBJ1-1; tentatively, D is TRBD1 (5 bases). The CDR3 has 14 amino acids. V dropped 4 bases and J dropped 1 base, with 10 bases sitting between them. Per the germline V gene, CDR1 is LGHNA and CDR2 is YSLEER. CDR3: CASSPIQGNTEAFF. DNA for the CDR3: TGCGCCAGCAGCCCAATTCAGGGGAACACTGAAGCTTTCTTT.

The V gene is TRBV2, the J gene TRBJ2-6; 10 positions match TRBD2. From germline, CDR1 is SNHLY and CDR2 FYNNEI. The CDR3 length is 15 residues. V trimming: 3 bases; J trimming: 4 bases; junction bases outside the gene matches: 0. This CDR3 is CASSETSGGANVLTF. The CDR3 bases are TGTGCCAGCAGTGAGACTAGCGGGGGGGCCAACGTCCTGACTTTC.

The CDR3 is CASSAAAGNRYTF. In nucleotides, the CDR3 is TGTGCCAGCAGCGCCGCGGCGGGAAACCGCTACACCTTC. The V and J genes are TRBV5-5 and TRBJ1-2; no reliable D call. The germline gives CDR1 SGHKS, CDR2 YYEKEE (reference sequence). This CDR3 contains 13 residues. The germline V and J ends were trimmed by 4 bases and 9 bases, with 16 bases remaining between them.

The chain carries TRBV29-1 and TRBJ2-7; tentative D call: TRBD1 (6 bases). CDR1 is SQVTM, CDR2 ANQGSEA, per germline. The CDR3 is 12 amino acids. V lost 6 bases and J 2 bases, leaving 11 bases between the germline ends. As DNA, the CDR3 is TGCAGCGTGATGGACAGTACCTACGAGCAGTACTTC. Translating gives CSVMDSTYEQYF.

This clonotype was counted many times. The CDR3 loop is CASSTTGWGRTGELFF. The CDR3 DNA is TGTGCCAGCAGCACGACAGGATGGGGGAGGACCGGGGAGCTGTTTTTT. The chain joins TRBV6-5 to TRBJ2-2, with D perhaps being TRBD1 or TRBD2 (6 bases each). Trimming took off 6 bases at V and 5 bases at J, with 19 bases between the two ends. This CDR3 is built from 16 residues. Germline assignment: CDR1 MNHEY and CDR2 SVGAGI.

On this clonotype: It may be a read error: a sequence one base away is much more abundant. This chain connects TRBV11-3 to TRBJ2-7; D remains unclear. CDR1 and CDR2 from the germline V gene are SGHNT and YENEEA. The CDR3 is 13 amino acids. The CDR3 protein is CASSLVASYGQYF. CDR3 bases: TGTGCCAGCAGCTTAGTAGCCAGCTACGGGCAGTACTTC.

The chain combines TRBV2 with TRBJ1-4; D may be TRBD1 (6 bases). Germline V lookup: CDR1 SNHLY, CDR2 FYNNEI. The ends were cut back, 7 bases at V and 7 bases at J, with 16 bases in the middle. The CDR3 has 14 amino acids. This chain's CDR3 is CASTANRVVEKLFF. CDR3 in DNA: TGTGCCAGCACCGCAAACAGGGTAGTTGAAAAACTGTTTTTT. The entire variable domain, with the rest obtained from reference TRBV2 and TRBJ1-4, is as follows: EPEVTQTPSHQVTQMGQEVILRCVPISNHLYFYWYRQILGQKVEFLVSFYNNEISEKSEIFDDQFSVERPDGSNFTLKIRSTKLEDSAMYFCASTANRVVEKLFFGSGTQLSVL.

Comments on this clonotype: This may come from a read error, since a much larger clone is one base off. The rearrangement uses TRBV4-2 and TRBJ2-5; 8 bases agree with TRBD1. This CDR3 is built from 16 residues. Germline CDR1 is LGHNA and CDR2 is YNFKEQ. V shed 2 bases and J 4 bases; nucleotides not matched to a gene: 9. The CDR3 loop reads CASSQMAGQGRETQYF. As DNA, the CDR3 is TGTGCCAGCAGCCAAATGGCAGGACAGGGCCGAGAGACCCAGTACTTC.

This clonotype was found a few times. The chain combines TRBV6-6 with TRBJ2-7; 9 bases agree with TRBD1. Germline CDR1 is MNHNY and CDR2 is SVGAGI (reference sequence). Trimming at V came to 6 bases and at J to 3 bases, leaving 6 bases not matched to a gene. The CDR3 extends over 14 amino acids. DNA for the CDR3: TGTGCCAGCAGAGCGGGACAGGGTCTCTACGAGCAGTACTTC. Its translation: CASRAGQGLYEQYF.

The chain joins TRBV7-7 to TRBJ2-5; D unclear. The V gene's germline CDR1 is SSHAT and CDR2 FNYEAQ (reference sequence). The CDR3 contains 16 residues. The CDR3 loop reads CAPPLDGFGEQETQYF. The DNA for the CDR3 is TGTGCTCCGCCGCTGGATGGGTTTGGAGAACAAGAGACCCAGTACTTC. The full variable domain, in which reference TRBV7-7 and TRBJ2-5 provide the parts outside the CDR3, is GAGVSQSPRYKVTKRGQDVTLRCDPISSHATLYWYQQALGQGPEFLTYFNYEAQPDKSGLPSDRFSAERPEGSISTLTIQRTEQRDSAMYRCAPPLDGFGEQETQYFGPGTRLLVL.

This clonotype occurred once. The CDR3 bases are TGTGCCAGCAGCCCCGGGCCACAGGGGACCCAGTACTTC. Amino acids: CASSPGPQGTQYF. The chain has TRBV7-9 and TRBJ2-5, with D perhaps matching TRBD1 (6 bases). This CDR3 has 13 residues. Deletions cut 5 bases from V and 7 bases from J, with 14 bases between. CDR1 is SEHNR and CDR2 is FQNEAQ in the germline V gene (reference sequence).

This clonotype turned up a few times. The V gene is TRBV6-4, the J gene TRBJ2-6; a possible D gene is TRBD1 (6 bases). This CDR3 has 16 amino acids. Trimming shortened V by 2 bases and J by 4 bases, and 12 bases separated the two germline ends. Germline CDR1 reads MRHNA; CDR2 reads SNTAGT. In nucleotides, the CDR3 is TGTGCCAGCAGTGACGGACAGAACACCGGGGCCAACGTCCTGACTTTC. Encoded protein: CASSDGQNTGANVLTF.